This T cell receptor beta chain was documented in a study of blood T cell repertoires in COVID-19. About the research overall: Collection of acute and convalescent COVID-19 samples took place in the United States, Italy and Spain. The cDNA or gDNA used as material had been derived from T cells, B-cell-depleted T cells, or PBMCs.

Germline V CDR1 and CDR2: LGHNA, YSLEER. Trimming shortened V by 0 bases and J by 3 bases, and 16 bases separated the two germline ends. The CDR3 runs 17 residues. Original data processing: Estimation of nucleated cell counts relied on the amplification of reference gene primers. Profiling relied on immunoSEQ multiplex PCR, and the TCRdb table lists in-frame clones only, not all of them. That table gives V, J and clone size, and the DNA gave D and trimming. The sample records more than 50,000 clones, almost 90% being singletons. This chain links TRBV4-3 with TRBJ2-3; D call uncertain. Sequencing was performed on peripheral blood. This receptor was identified in a man in his fifties or sixties with active COVID-19. CDR3: CASSQDRWSTRTDTQYF. The CDR3, as DNA: TGCGCCAGCAGCCAAGATCGATGGAGTACACGGACAGATACGCAGTATTTT.